The 5 T cell receptor beta chains presented below share a single source sample, sequenced in a study of blood T cells in healthy people across ages. It was with a sample-barcoded 5' primer and a J-beta primer mix that a second PCR of about 7 to 12 cycles was run. One entry per CDR3 protein results from TCRdb running MiXCR on the 5' RACE reads. The table shows some 780,000 distinct CDR3 sequences, with 45% to 70% occurring only once. The sample consisted of blood. The receptors were gathered from a middle-aged man in good health.

V is TRBV2 and J is TRBJ2-7; possible D gene TRBD2, 5 bases. The V and J ends lost 7 bases and 6 bases respectively, with 7 bases between them. The CDR3 length is 10 residues. The V gene's germline CDR1 is SNHLY and CDR2 FYNNEI. The DNA of the CDR3 is TGTGCCAGCATCGGAGGCGAGCAGTACTTC. This gives the protein CASIGGEQYF.

This clonotype has a handful of counts. The chain couples TRBV12-3 or TRBV12-4 to TRBJ2-1, with 7 bases identical to TRBD2. J lost 8 bases, V lost 5 bases, and 12 bases had no gene match. The CDR3 loop spans 15 amino acids. The CDR3 loop reads CASSNGAGVSHEQFF. Written as DNA, the CDR3 is TGTGCCAGCAGTAATGGGGCGGGAGTAAGCCATGAGCAGTTCTTC.

The count of this clonotype is one. Being one base from a much bigger clone, this may be a read error. This chain uses TRBV20-1 with TRBJ2-5; D is ambiguous. Germline V lookup: CDR1 DFQATT, CDR2 SNEGSKA (reference sequence). The CDR3 consists of 10 residues. Trimming cost V 4 bases and J 1 base, with 1 base left between them. The CDR3 DNA reads as TGCAGTGCTACCCAAGAGACCCAGTACTTC. Its translation: CSATQETQYF.

Remarks on this clonotype: A much larger clone is a single base away; this may be a read error. The chain carries TRBV27 and TRBJ2-1; possibly TRBD1 or TRBD2 for D (6 bases each). Germline CDR1 and CDR2: MNHEY and SMNVEV (reference sequence). The CDR3 extends over 13 amino acids. The CDR3 sequence is CAGSLWGAGEQFF. The CDR3 region has the DNA TGTGCCGGCAGTTTATGGGGGGCGGGGGAGCAGTTCTTC.

The chain carries TRBV4-3 and TRBJ1-3, with D uncertain. The CDR3 length is 17 residues. The V gene lost 0 bases and the J gene lost 0 bases, with 12 bases spanning the gap. Germline V gene data show CDR1 as LGHNA and CDR2 as YSLEER. Written as DNA, the CDR3 is TGCGCCAGCAGCCAAGAAGCGGAGAACCCCTCTGGAAACACCATATATTTT. Translation: CASSQEAENPSGNTIYF.